This T cell receptor (beta chain) appears in the sequencing data of a study of CD8+CD57+ T cells in acquired aplastic anemia. Across the study: DNA from sorted CD4+ and CD8+ cells averaged around 3 ug.

CDR3 and TCR beta VDJ profiling relied on genomic DNA as the template. TCRdb called the reads again in MiXCR, with one record for every CDR3 protein. The profile covers approximately 260,000 distinct CDR3 sequences, with approximately 80% appearing a single time and 40% to 55% taken by the ten largest. Sequencing was done on patients that had shown CD8+CD57+ cell expansion by flow cytometry. From germline, CDR1 is KGHDR and CDR2 SFDVKD. The CDR3 totals 16 residues. V lost 4 bases and J lost 8, with 20 bases in between. Sequencing was performed on sorted CD4+, CD8+, or CD8+CD57+ T cells (not recorded which) from PBMCs. J is TRBJ2-1 and V is TRBV24-1, with D maybe TRBD1 (5 bases). This clonotype was obtained from a human donor with aplastic anemia. The CDR3: CATSDKGRRGQDEQFF. For the CDR3, the DNA is TGTGCCACCAGTGACAAGGGCAGAAGGGGTCAGGATGAGCAGTTCTTC.